This T cell receptor (beta chain) was captured by sequencing in a study of CD8+ T cells in alopecia areata. This sample's treatment: oral pan-JAK inhibitor, 5-10 mg twice daily. Specimens obtained from alopecia areata patients comprised lesional scalp punch biopsies and peripheral blood. Per germline, CDR1 LNHDA and CDR2 SQIVND (reference sequence). This CDR3 spans 14 amino acids. V shed 2 bases and J shed 1 base, with 8 bases lying between them. It was cDNA, reverse transcribed from extracted RNA, that served as the sequencing template. Repertoires were generated with immunoSEQ multiplex PCR, while TCRdb's copy carries only in-frame clones and drops some. The sample consists of about 210,000 clones, around three fifths of them appearing once.

The clonotype comes from a human donor with alopecia areata. The chain links TRBV19 to TRBJ1-1, with D uncertain. The material was CD4+ T cells sorted from blood, obtained at week 4, from a patient treated with tofacitinib. The chain's CDR3 is CASSILAGNTEAFF. DNA of the CDR3: TGTGCCAGTAGTATATTAGCAGGGAACACTGAAGCTTTCTTT.